This T cell receptor beta chain was sequenced in a study of CD8 T cells in ankylosing spondylitis. One entry per CDR3 protein results from TCRdb running MiXCR on the 5' RACE reads. The repertoire consists of 310,000 or so distinct CDR3 sequences, with 20% occurring once and the leading ten covering about 8%. J lost 2 bases, V lost 3 bases, and 7 bases had no gene match. This CDR3 is built from 16 residues. The rearrangement links TRBV12-3 or TRBV12-4 to TRBJ1-5, with 7 bases that match TRBD1. The sequenced sample consisted of blood, either unsorted or a sorted T cell fraction (not recorded which). This clonotype originated in a male donor with ankylosing spondylitis or in good health (not recorded which). CDR3 nucleotide sequence: TGTGCCAGCAGTTTTAGCCCCACAGGGGGCAATCAGCCCCAGCATTTT. This translates into CASSFSPTGGNQPQHF.